The source of this T cell receptor beta chain is a study of blood T cells in healthy people across ages (dated by TCRdb to the mid-2010s). For the study in its entirety: In model experiments, roughly one uniquely barcoded TCR beta cDNA molecule per two T cells was captured by template switching. Age-related changes in TCR beta repertoire diversity were measured in the study by deep sequencing normalized with unique cDNA molecular identifiers. Donors were grouped into four age groups: young (average 16 years), middle-aged (roughly 37), aged (over 55) and long-lived (approximately 82). To avoid experimental bias, donors of different ages were spread randomly across the sequencing lanes. Using the same blood draw, the study looked at two additional independent replicas of 1 million unique cDNA reads for two donors, one aged 18 to 30 and the other aged 80 or older.

Overall study results and their limits: A strong correlation was found between observed TCR beta diversity and the percentage of naive T cells measured by flow cytometry. Estimates of total diversity based on one million sequenced T cells were considered lower bounds and underestimates. The long-lived group showed more naive CD4+ T cells, fewer expanded clones and increased TCR diversity than the aged group, suggesting age selection. Conclusive comparison of naive and antigen-experienced compartments was prevented by the profiling of bulk unsorted PBMCs. The CMV infection status of donors was not known, potentially confounding age-related changes in expanded clonotypes. As age increased, observed TCR beta diversity per million T cells dropped in a roughly linear way, and a significant reduction was already evident by age about 36.

The donors were roughly 38 Caucasian individuals from Russia, aged roughly 6 to 100 years, who were systemically healthy. Approximately 9.3 milliliters of peripheral blood were collected from each donor into EDTA-treated Vacutainer tubes. Ficoll-Paque density-gradient centrifugation was used to isolate PBMCs, with at least 7 million obtained per sample. Trizol reagent was used to extract total RNA from PBMCs, with at least 6 micrograms per sample. For every donor, flow cytometry on a PBMC aliquot measured the percentage of naive CD45RAhigh/CD27high T cells. Receptors were amplified or captured by 5' RACE. TCRdb records Illumina HiSeq 2500 as the sequencer. The second PCR ran for about 6 to 11 cycles and used a J-beta primer mix along with a sample-barcoded 5' primer. A unique molecular identifier was introduced onto each TCR beta cDNA molecule by a template-switch 5' adaptor carrying 12 random nucleotides. Each sample yielded at least 2.5 million CDR3-containing paired-end reads. First-strand cDNA was synthesized from all RNA with the Mint cDNA synthesis kit, primed by a TRBC-specific oligonucleotide. Following uracil-DNA glycosylase treatment, a first 18-cycle PCR with universal primers M1SS and BC2_uni_R was performed on all cDNA. Regarding the original processing steps: For normalization, 1 million high-quality reads were randomly selected from each sample, with every read carrying a distinct molecular identifier. Instead of being binned into consensus sequences, reads that shared molecular identifiers were thrown out. MiTCR, with a Q25 quality threshold and the strictest error-elimination algorithm, was used for CDR3 identification, clonotype clustering and error correction. A nonparametric unseen species model with Euler transformation was used to estimate lower-bound total TCR beta diversity. Through fastp at Q25 and MiXCR, TCRdb rebuilt clones from the public reads, retaining in-frame beta chains. Rows are combined by CDR3 protein, so each entry shows the most common genes and DNA. The V and J calls reflect TCRdb's pipeline rather than the authors' work. The sample data list 650,000 to 700,000 distinct CDR3 sequences, and roughly half of these were observed just once. Of the sample, roughly 14% falls within the top ten clones.

The CDR3 sequence holds 14 residues, the cysteine and phenylalanine included. Only CDR3 DNA remains: 42 bases, in frame from the first base. V is cut back by 11 bases and J by 5 bases, with 10 bases in the junction unmatched. From the germline V gene, CDR1 is SNHLY and CDR2 is FYNNEI. This clonotype was seen ten or more times. The antigen it recognizes is unknown. No much larger clone exists at a distance of one base, and base qualities are not known. The receptor chain draws on TRBV2 and TRBJ2-1, with 9 bases aligning to TRBD1. Sequencing used blood. This TCR was recovered from a woman older than 75 in good health. The CDR3 corresponds to CADSGTGFHNEQFF. The nucleotide sequence is TGTGCCGACTCCGGGACAGGGTTCCACAATGAGCAGTTCTTC.